These 17 T cell receptor beta chains originate from one sample sequenced in a study of blood T cell repertoires in COVID-19 (dated by TCRdb to 2020 to 2021). Libraries were made using the immunoSEQ multiplex PCR assay. Drawn from immuneACCESS, this table holds only the in-frame rearrangements with V and J called that TCRdb kept. Clones are partly lost; checked studies trace under half to an unresolved V gene and leave the rest unexplained. This sample comprises 95,000 to 100,000 clones, around 85% of them detected only once. The ten largest clones represent around 2% of the sample. The sequencing input was peripheral blood. Source of these receptors: a woman between 70 and 85 years old with active or convalescent COVID-19.

The rearrangement links TRBV3-1 (or the pseudogene TRBV3-2) to TRBJ2-5; TRBD2 is a possible D gene (6 bases). The CDR3 has 14 amino acids. Germline loops: CDR1 LGHDT, CDR2 YNNKEL (reference sequence). Trimming removed 0 bases at V and 3 bases at J, with 8 bases between. CDR3 in DNA: TGTGCCAGCAGCCAAGATGGGGGGAAAGAGACCCAGTACTTC. It encodes CASSQDGGKETQYF.

About this clone itself: This same CDR3 is encoded by further DNA sequences in the sample. The rearrangement uses TRBV20-1 and TRBJ2-1, with TRBD2 matching 7 bases. Germline V lookup: CDR1 DFQATT, CDR2 SNEGSKA (reference sequence). J was trimmed by 10 bases and V by 5 bases; bases with no gene match: 2. The CDR3 sequence is 10 residues long. The CDR3 DNA follows: TGCAGTGCTCGGCGGGGGGAGCAGTTCTTC. Encoded protein: CSARRGEQFF.

This sequence joins TRBV3-1 (or the pseudogene TRBV3-2) and TRBJ1-1; TRBD1 agrees at 10 bases. Germline V gives CDR1 LGHDT, CDR2 YNNKEL (reference sequence). V dropped 4 bases and J dropped 12; count of bases not matched to a gene: 14. The CDR3 covers 15 residues. The CDR3 loop is CASSLSGAGTGVTFF. CDR3 coding DNA: TGTGCCAGCAGCCTGTCAGGGGCCGGGACAGGGGTAACTTTCTTT.

The V and J genes are TRBV27 and TRBJ2-7, with 7 nucleotides matching TRBD1. The CDR3 has 13 amino acids. V shed 4 bases, J shed 3 bases, and the junction held 3 bases outside the gene matches. Germline V gene data show CDR1 as MNHEY and CDR2 as SMNVEV (reference sequence). CDR3 sequence: CASSSRQGYEQYF. DNA of the CDR3: TGTGCCAGCAGTTCCCGACAGGGCTACGAGCAGTACTTC.

The gene calls are TRBV9 and TRBJ1-2, with 7 bases identical to TRBD1. The V gene's germline CDR1 is SGDLS and CDR2 YYNGEE. This CDR3 has 17 amino acids. V lost 4 bases and J lost 4; bases outside the gene matches: 16. The CDR3 is CASSPGQVGRAPYGYTF. Here the CDR3 DNA reads TGTGCCAGCAGCCCTGGACAGGTCGGAAGGGCCCCCTATGGCTACACCTTC.

The CDR3 spells CATTRQAFSGNTIYF. The DNA of the CDR3 is TGTGCCACAACGCGACAGGCCTTCTCTGGAAACACCATATATTTT. The V call is TRBV19, the J call TRBJ1-3; tentative D call: TRBD1 (6 bases). The CDR3 runs 15 residues. V was trimmed by 10 bases and J by 0 bases, leaving 16 bases between them. Germline loops: CDR1 LNHDA, CDR2 SQIVND (reference sequence).

This clone was seen once. The chain couples TRBV5-1 to TRBJ1-1; D is perhaps TRBD1 (5 bases). V was trimmed by 6 bases and J by 5 bases, leaving 17 bases between them. The CDR3 is 14 amino acids. Germline assignment: CDR1 SGHRS and CDR2 YFSETQ. In nucleotides, the CDR3 is TGCGCCAGCACCCGGACGGGGGATCGAACTGAAGCTTTCTTT. This sequence encodes CASTRTGDRTEAFF.

The chain combines TRBV2 with TRBJ1-2, with D hard to call. This CDR3 is 12 amino acids long. Trimming pared 2 bases from V and 2 bases from J, leaving 3 bases between. Germline CDR1 reads SNHLY; CDR2 reads FYNNEI. CDR3 sequence: CASSESNYGYTF. For the CDR3, the DNA is TGTGCCAGCAGTGAAAGCAACTATGGCTACACCTTC.

The CDR3, as DNA: TGTGCCACCAGCAGAGAGGGGGCTGGCGAGCAGTACTTC. Its translation is CATSREGAGEQYF. The chain uses TRBV15 and TRBJ2-7, with D maybe TRBD1 (6 bases). Per the germline V gene, CDR1 is LNHNV and CDR2 is YYDKDF (reference sequence). With 0 bases removed from V and 6 bases from J, the gap between germline ends came to 9 bases. The CDR3 is 13 residues long.

The rearrangement links TRBV2 to TRBJ1-2; a possible D gene is TRBD1 (5 bases). Trimming removed 2 bases from V and 4 bases from J, with 11 bases in between. Per the germline V gene, CDR1 is SNHLY and CDR2 is FYNNEI. The CDR3 length is 14 residues. CDR3: CASSEYGAAYGYTF. CDR3 coding DNA: TGTGCCAGCAGTGAATATGGGGCAGCCTATGGCTACACCTTC. Full variable domain (outside the CDR3, taken from reference TRBV2 and TRBJ1-2): EPEVTQTPSHQVTQMGQEVILRCVPISNHLYFYWYRQILGQKVEFLVSFYNNEISEKSEIFDDQFSVERPDGSNFTLKIRSTKLEDSAMYFCASSEYGAAYGYTFGSGTRLTVV.

This clone came up once. Distinct nucleotide sequences in the sample also encode this CDR3. The chain uses TRBV5-5 and TRBJ1-5; D unclear. Germline CDR1 and CDR2: SGHKS and YYEKEE (reference sequence). The CDR3 spans 12 residues. Trimming pared 2 bases from V and 5 bases from J, leaving 5 bases between. CDR3 nucleotide sequence: TGTGCCAGCAGCTTAGGAGATCAGCCCCAGCATTTT. It is translated as CASSLGDQPQHF.

This clone was seen once. The chain links TRBV6-5 to TRBJ1-3; 8 bases are a match to TRBD1. This CDR3 is 15 amino acids long. Germline CDR1 MNHEY, CDR2 SVGAGI. The junction had 0 bases not matched to a gene; V was cut back by 2 bases and J by 0 bases. This CDR3 is CASSYTGGSGNTIYF. CDR3 nucleotides: TGTGCCAGCAGTTACACAGGGGGCTCTGGAAACACCATATATTTT.

The chain combines TRBV13 with TRBJ1-1, with D perhaps TRBD1 (5 bases). The CDR3 has 21 amino acids. CDR1 and CDR2 from the germline V gene are PRHDT and FYEKMQ (reference sequence). Trimming took off 0 bases at V and 0 bases at J, with 26 bases between the two ends. CDR3 DNA sequence: TGTGCCAGCAGCTTAGGCAGGGTTGAGGCCGCTGACGTCTTCATGAACACTGAAGCTTTCTTT. This codes for CASSLGRVEAADVFMNTEAFF.

The J gene is TRBJ1-1, the V gene TRBV21-1; whether TRBD1, the table's D call, matches the DNA was not checked. TRBV21-1 is classified as a pseudogene. The CDR3 contains 14 residues. The DNA for the CDR3 is TGTGCCAGCAGCTGGTTGGGACAGGGATGGTCAGCTTTCTTT. Translation: CASSWLGQGWSAFF.

This clone has only one observation. The chain is built from TRBV1 and TRBJ1-3. TRBV1 is classified as a pseudogene. This CDR3 spans 24 amino acids. Here the CDR3 reads CTSSQEGRGLRGYPGLSSGNTIYF. Written as DNA, the CDR3 is TGCACCAGCAGCCAAGAAGGGAGAGGTCTACGGGGATACCCGGGACTCAGCTCTGGAAACACCATATATTTT.

This chain joins TRBV7-2 and TRBJ2-7, with a tentative D call TRBD2 (6 bases). V lost 5 bases, J lost 2 bases, and 19 bases lay in between. In germline, CDR1 is SGHTA, CDR2 FQGNSA. This CDR3 is built from 16 residues. The CDR3 protein is CASSPPPTGTPYEQYF. The CDR3 nucleotides read TGTGCCAGCAGCCCCCCTCCCACCGGGACTCCCTACGAGCAGTACTTC.

This chain links TRBV9 with TRBJ2-3, with D perhaps TRBD2 (6 bases). The germline gives CDR1 SGDLS, CDR2 YYNGEE. The CDR3 consists of 16 residues. V was trimmed by 1 base and J by 1 base, leaving 13 bases between them. The CDR3 coding sequence is TGTGCCAGCAGCGTAAGGGAGGACTCGCGCACAGATACGCAGTATTTT. It specifies CASSVREDSRTDTQYF.